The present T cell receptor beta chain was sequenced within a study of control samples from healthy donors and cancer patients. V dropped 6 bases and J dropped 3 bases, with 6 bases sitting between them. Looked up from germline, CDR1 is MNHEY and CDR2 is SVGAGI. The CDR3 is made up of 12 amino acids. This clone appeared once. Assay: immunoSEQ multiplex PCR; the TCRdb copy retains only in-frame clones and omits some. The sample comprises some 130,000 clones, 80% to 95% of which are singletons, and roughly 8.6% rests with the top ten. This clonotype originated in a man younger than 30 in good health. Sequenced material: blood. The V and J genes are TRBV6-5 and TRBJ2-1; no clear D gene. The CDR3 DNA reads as TGTGCCAGCAGGCGCGGCTACAATGAGCAGTTCTTC. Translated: CASRRGYNEQFF.